Shown below are 5 T cell receptor beta chains from a single sample sequenced in a study of blood T cell repertoires in COVID-19. The data were produced by immunoSEQ multiplex PCR, yet TCRdb's version contains in-frame clones alone and is incomplete. Among some 62,000 clones listed, 88% were seen once. Sequencing was done on a sample of peripheral blood. The receptor set was obtained from a human donor in a cohort sampled during active COVID-19.

The J gene is TRBJ2-2, the V gene TRBV7-8; the D is unclear. The CDR3 has 11 amino acids. Germline CDR1 SGHVS, CDR2 FQNEAQ. Trimming stripped 7 bases from V and 6 bases from J, with 6 bases between. The CDR3 here is CASTSAGELFF. CDR3 nucleotides: TGTGCCAGCACCTCAGCCGGGGAGCTGTTTTTT.

This clone has a handful of counts. The V call is TRBV4-2, the J call TRBJ1-1; no definite D call. The V gene's germline CDR1 is LGHNA and CDR2 YNFKEQ. With 1 base removed from V and 0 bases from J, the gap between germline ends came to 15 bases. CDR3 length: 17 amino acids. The CDR3 DNA follows: TGTGCCAGCAGCCAAGGACCGGACTTTCTTATGAACACTGAAGCTTTCTTT. This encodes CASSQGPDFLMNTEAFF.

The chain recombines TRBV19 with TRBJ1-6; 9 bases fit TRBD1. The CDR3 runs to 18 residues. The germline gives CDR1 LNHDA, CDR2 SQIVND (reference sequence). V lost 4 bases, J lost 0 bases, and 7 bases stayed unmatched. The CDR3 DNA follows: TGTGCCAGTAGTAAGGGACAGGGAAGAAGCTCCTATAATTCACCCCTCCACTTT. This encodes CASSKGQGRSSYNSPLHF.

V gene TRBV28 combines with J gene TRBJ1-4; D gene uncertain. Germline CDR1 reads MDHEN; CDR2 reads SYDVKM. The CDR3 sequence is 15 residues long. V was cut by 0 bases and J by 7 bases, with 12 bases left in between. As DNA, the CDR3 is TGTGCCAGCAGTTTATGGACCAATTCAGGTGAAAAACTGTTTTTT. As protein: CASSLWTNSGEKLFF. Full variable domain (rest looked up from reference TRBV28 and TRBJ1-4): DVKVTQSSRYLVKRTGEKVFLECVQDMDHENMFWYRQDPGLGLRLIYFSYDVKMKEKGDIPEGYSVSREKKERFSLILESASTNQTSMYLCASSLWTNSGEKLFFGSGTQLSVL.

The chain links TRBV7-9 to TRBJ2-2; TRBD1 matches at 7 bases. CDR1 is SEHNR, CDR2 FQNEAQ, per germline (reference sequence). V was clipped by 5 bases and J by 2 bases; unmatched bases: 2. CDR3 length equals 14 residues. Here the CDR3 reads CASSGDSNTGELFF. The DNA of the CDR3 is TGTGCCAGCAGCGGGGACAGTAACACCGGGGAGCTGTTTTTT. The full variable domain, completed using reference TRBV7-9 and TRBJ2-2, is DTGVSQNPRHKITKRGQNVTFRCDPISEHNRLYWYRQTLGQGPEFLTYFQNEAQLEKSRLLSDRFSAERPKGSFSTLEIQRTEQGDSAMYLCASSGDSNTGELFFGEGSRLTVL.